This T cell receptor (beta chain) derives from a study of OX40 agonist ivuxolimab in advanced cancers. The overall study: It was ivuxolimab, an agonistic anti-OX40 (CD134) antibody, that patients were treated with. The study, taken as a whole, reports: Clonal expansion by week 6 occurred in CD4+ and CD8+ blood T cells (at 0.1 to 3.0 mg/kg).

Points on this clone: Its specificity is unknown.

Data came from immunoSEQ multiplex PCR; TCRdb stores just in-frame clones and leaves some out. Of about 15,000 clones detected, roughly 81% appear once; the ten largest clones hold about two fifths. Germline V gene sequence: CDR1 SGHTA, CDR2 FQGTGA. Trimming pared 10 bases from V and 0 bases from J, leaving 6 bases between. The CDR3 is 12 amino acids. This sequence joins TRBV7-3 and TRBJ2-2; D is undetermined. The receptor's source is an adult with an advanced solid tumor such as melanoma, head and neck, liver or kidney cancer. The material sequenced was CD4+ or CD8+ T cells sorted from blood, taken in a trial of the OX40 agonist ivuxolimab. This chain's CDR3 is CATKTNTGELFF. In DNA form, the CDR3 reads TGTGCCACCAAAACGAACACCGGGGAGCTGTTTTTT.